The 28 T cell receptor beta chains given below trace back to one sample, sequenced in a study of somatic mutations in cytotoxic T cells in rheumatoid arthritis. TCRdb's copy holds only in-frame clones and misses some; the assay was immunoSEQ multiplex PCR. Among more than 11,000 clones, roughly 70% were seen once, and the ten largest hold over 25%. The specimen was CD8+ T cells sorted from blood. These receptor sequences come from an adult with rheumatoid arthritis.

The gene calls are TRBV10-2 and TRBJ1-5; TRBD1 is a possible D gene (5 bases). The CDR3 contains 14 residues. The germline gives CDR1 WSHSY, CDR2 SAAADI. The germline V and J ends were trimmed by 7 bases and 5 bases, with 15 bases remaining between them. CDR3 sequence reads: CASKRSGEDQPQHF. CDR3 in DNA: TGCGCCAGCAAGCGATCGGGGGAGGATCAGCCCCAGCATTTT.

The chain couples TRBV30 to TRBJ1-1; D is perhaps TRBD1 (6 bases). CDR3 length: 12 residues. Germline V lookup: CDR1 GTSNPN, CDR2 SVGIG (reference sequence). V was shortened by 6 bases and J by 6 bases, with 14 bases between the two germline ends. Written as DNA, the CDR3 is TGTGCCTGCAGGGACACGTTGGCTGAAGCTTTCTTT. It yields the protein CACRDTLAEAFF. Combining the CDR3 with reference TRBV30 and TRBJ1-1 gives the whole variable domain SQTIHQWPATLVQPVGSPLSLECTVEGTSNPNLYWYRQAAGRGLQLLFYSVGIGQISSEVPQNLSASRPQDRQFILSSKKLLLSDSGFYLCACRDTLAEAFFGQGTRLTVV.

The chain employs TRBV27 and TRBJ1-2; D might be TRBD1 (5 bases). The CDR3 extends over 16 amino acids. Germline CDR1 MNHEY, CDR2 SMNVEV (reference sequence). V was cut by 4 bases and J by 4 bases, with 19 bases left in between. The CDR3 coding sequence is TGTGCCAGCAGTTGGAGTCTTACCCGGGACCCCTATGGCTACACCTTC. Translation gives CASSWSLTRDPYGYTF.

This chain connects TRBV9 to TRBJ2-2; TRBD2 is a possible D gene (6 bases). This CDR3 contains 16 residues. The V and J ends lost 3 bases and 5 bases respectively, with 17 bases between them. Germline V gene sequence: CDR1 SGDLS, CDR2 YYNGEE. The CDR3 sequence: CASSEWGDPRTGELFF. For the CDR3, the DNA is TGTGCCAGCAGCGAATGGGGGGACCCGAGAACCGGGGAGCTGTTTTTT.

The rearrangement joins TRBV10-1 to TRBJ1-2; 7 bases map to TRBD1. V gave up 3 bases and J gave up 5 bases; unmatched junction bases: 12. Germline CDR1 WNHNN, CDR2 SYGVQD (reference sequence). The CDR3 runs to 16 residues. The CDR3 protein is CASSDHAIRDSYGYTF. CDR3 bases: TGCGCCAGCAGTGATCACGCAATCCGGGACAGTTATGGCTACACCTTC.

This clone was found a few times. CDR3 in DNA: TGTGCCAGCAGACCCAGGACAGGGGGCAAGGGCTACACCTTC. This codes for CASRPRTGGKGYTF. The gene calls are TRBV27 and TRBJ1-2; TRBD1 matches at 11 bases. V was clipped by 6 bases and J by 8 bases; unmatched bases: 8. Germline CDR1 reads MNHEY; CDR2 reads SMNVEV (reference sequence). The CDR3 sequence is 14 residues long.

The chain uses TRBV9 and TRBJ2-1; 7 bases map to TRBD2. The CDR3 has 16 amino acids. With 3 bases clipped from V and 8 bases from J, the junction kept 14 bases outside the gene matches. Germline-derived CDR1 and CDR2 are SGDLS and YYNGEE. The CDR3 spells CASSAFGGGYSDEQFF. In DNA form, the CDR3 reads TGTGCCAGCAGCGCATTTGGGGGGGGGTACTCGGATGAGCAGTTCTTC. The variable domain in full, with the rest retrieved from reference TRBV9 and TRBJ2-1, is DSGVTQTPKHLITATGQRVTLRCSPRSGDLSVYWYQQSLDQGLQFLIQYYNGEERAKGNILERFSAQQFPDLHSELNLSSLELGDSALYFCASSAFGGGYSDEQFFGPGTRLTVL.

This chain joins TRBV7-8 and TRBJ2-7, with D uncertain. CDR3 size: 15 residues. CDR1 is SGHVS, CDR2 FQNEAQ, per germline. Trimming shortened V by 5 bases and J by 3 bases, and 17 bases separated the two germline ends. CDR3 protein: CASSPGSSAVYEQYF. As DNA, the CDR3 is TGTGCCAGCAGCCCTGGATCTTCAGCTGTCTACGAGCAGTACTTC.

The chain employs TRBV5-1 and TRBJ2-7; D may be TRBD2 (6 bases). Trimming removed 4 bases from V and 4 bases from J, with 12 bases in between. Per the germline V gene, CDR1 is SGHRS and CDR2 is YFSETQ. This CDR3 comprises 13 residues. The CDR3 DNA sequence: TGCGCCAGCAGCCCCGGGACTTTATACGAGCAGTACTTC. Amino acid sequence: CASSPGTLYEQYF.

The V and J genes are TRBV19 and TRBJ1-6; tentatively, D is TRBD1 (5 bases). The CDR3 is 14 residues long. Trimming shortened V by 3 bases and J by 7 bases, and 10 bases separated the two germline ends. CDR1 and CDR2 (germline): LNHDA, SQIVND (reference sequence). CDR3 DNA: TGTGCCAGTAGTATTAATGGGGCCAATTCACCCCTCCACTTT. Its protein is CASSINGANSPLHF.

This clone was detected only a few times. The V call is TRBV4-1, the J call TRBJ2-3; D remains ambiguous. CDR3 length equals 19 residues. Germline values: CDR1 MGHRA, CDR2 YSYEKL. The V and J ends lost 3 bases and 5 bases respectively, with 27 bases between them. Here the CDR3 reads CASSHRLTPLDTYGDTQYF. CDR3 DNA: TGCGCCAGCAGCCATCGCCTAACCCCACTCGATACCTATGGAGATACGCAGTATTTT.

The chain has TRBV11-2 and TRBJ1-3; D remains ambiguous. The V and J ends lost 4 bases and 0 bases respectively, with 13 bases between them. The germline V gene encodes CDR1 SGHAT and CDR2 FQNNGV. The CDR3 is 16 residues long. The CDR3 nucleotides are TGTGCCAGCAGCTCTGATTACGCCTTCTCTGGAAACACCATATATTTT. Amino acid sequence: CASSSDYAFSGNTIYF.

This clone has a single count. J is TRBJ2-3 and V is TRBV27; a possible D gene is TRBD2 (6 bases). Germline V gene sequence: CDR1 MNHEY, CDR2 SMNVEV (reference sequence). There are 14 residues in the CDR3. V dropped 10 bases and J dropped 2 bases, with 16 bases sitting between them. The CDR3 DNA reads TGTGCCAACCCTTGGGGGGTATACACAGATACGCAGTATTTT. Residues: CANPWGVYTDTQYF.

The table lists this clone with a count of one. CDR3 sequence reads: CASSGFTDIFLDTQYF. CDR3 sequence (DNA): TGTGCCAGCAGTGGATTTACAGACATCTTTTTAGATACGCAGTATTTT. The J gene is TRBJ2-3, the V gene TRBV6-1; D remains ambiguous. The CDR3 runs 16 residues. With 4 bases removed from V and 5 bases from J, the gap between germline ends came to 19 bases. From germline, CDR1 is MNHNS and CDR2 SASEGT.

The chain couples TRBV30 to TRBJ1-4, with D possibly matching TRBD1 (6 bases). CDR1 and CDR2 (germline): GTSNPN, SVGIG (reference sequence). The CDR3 length is 13 residues. Trimming took 7 bases from V and 7 from J, leaving 16 bases between them. For the CDR3, the DNA is TGTGCCTTAACTCAGACAGGCAGTGAAAAACTGTTTTTT. Protein sequence: CALTQTGSEKLFF.

This chain connects TRBV11-2 to TRBJ2-5; no reliable D call. In germline, CDR1 is SGHAT, CDR2 FQNNGV. The ends were cut back, 0 bases at V and 5 bases at J, with 7 bases in the middle. CDR3 length equals 13 residues. Here the CDR3 reads CASSLDLGETQYF. The DNA for the CDR3 is TGTGCCAGCAGCTTAGATCTGGGGGAGACCCAGTACTTC. Looking up the rest from reference TRBV11-2 and TRBJ2-5 gives the full variable domain: EAGVAQSPRYKIIEKRQSVAFWCNPISGHATLYWYQQILGQGPKLLIQFQNNGVVDDSQLPKDRFSAERLKGVDSTLKIQPAKLEDSAVYLCASSLDLGETQYFGPGTRLLVL.

The chain links TRBV5-6 to TRBJ1-2; D perhaps matches TRBD1 (5 bases). V lost 0 bases to trimming and J lost 0 bases, with 9 bases between them. CDR3 size: 15 residues. Germline CDR1 is SGHDT and CDR2 is YYEEEE. The CDR3 loop reads CASSLEGRANYGYTF. The CDR3 nucleotides are TGTGCCAGCAGCTTGGAGGGCAGGGCTAACTATGGCTACACCTTC. The entire variable domain, with the rest obtained from reference TRBV5-6 and TRBJ1-2, is as follows: DAGVTQSPTHLIKTRGQQVTLRCSPKSGHDTVSWYQQALGQGPQFIFQYYEEEERQRGNFPDRFSGHQFPNYSSELNVNALLLGDSALYLCASSLEGRANYGYTFGSGTRLTVV.

V and J are TRBV30 and TRBJ2-2; unclear D gene. This CDR3 has 12 amino acids. V lost 6 bases and J 2 bases, leaving 7 bases between the germline ends. Germline CDR1 GTSNPN, CDR2 SVGIG (reference sequence). CDR3 bases: TGTGCCTGCGACAAAAACACCGGGGAGCTGTTTTTT. This translates into CACDKNTGELFF.

This clone was seen a handful of times. The chain combines TRBV15 with TRBJ1-1, with 7 bases that match TRBD1. This CDR3 spans 14 amino acids. The trim removed 7 bases at V and 4 bases at J, leaving 9 bases unmatched. Germline CDR1 reads LNHNV; CDR2 reads YYDKDF (reference sequence). The CDR3 nucleotides read TGTGCCACCACGCCCGGACAGGTTAGCACTGAAGCTTTCTTT. It translates to CATTPGQVSTEAFF.

This clone was recorded only once. The V call is TRBV27, the J call TRBJ2-3; perhaps TRBD1 as D (6 bases). CDR3 size: 14 residues. The V and J ends lost 6 bases and 1 base respectively, with 11 bases between them. Germline V gives CDR1 MNHEY, CDR2 SMNVEV (reference sequence). The CDR3 DNA is TGTGCCAGCAGCCTGGGACACCGCACAGATACGCAGTATTTT. Amino acids: CASSLGHRTDTQYF.

The rearrangement uses TRBV6-5 and TRBJ1-2; D ambiguous. Germline values: CDR1 MNHEY, CDR2 SVGAGI. CDR3 size: 13 residues. Trimming removed 0 bases from V and 1 base from J, with 3 bases in between. The CDR3 DNA reads as TGTGCCAGCAGTTACTCGAATAACTATGGCTACACCTTC. It translates to CASSYSNNYGYTF.

The chain combines TRBV7-2 with TRBJ2-3; 11 nucleotides match TRBD2. The CDR3 has 16 amino acids. Germline-derived CDR1 and CDR2 are SGHTA and FQGNSA. V lost 2 bases and J lost 1; bases outside the gene matches: 2. As DNA, the CDR3 is TGTGCCAGCAGCTTATTACTAGCGGGGGGCACAGATACGCAGTATTTT. This encodes CASSLLLAGGTDTQYF.

The rearrangement links TRBV6-1 to TRBJ2-3; D not certain. V lost 1 base to trimming and J lost 2 bases, with 10 bases between them. The CDR3 totals 15 residues. In germline, CDR1 is MNHNS, CDR2 SASEGT. CDR3 coding DNA: TGTGCCAGCAGTGAAGTCTATGGGTCCACAGATACGCAGTATTTT. Residues: CASSEVYGSTDTQYF.

V and J are TRBV11-2 and TRBJ2-7; D may be TRBD1 (6 bases). Per the germline V gene, CDR1 is SGHAT and CDR2 is FQNNGV. V was trimmed by 4 bases and J by 1 base, leaving 14 bases between them. The CDR3 sequence is 15 residues long. CDR3 nucleotide sequence: TGTGCCAGCAGCTCAAACAGGGAAAGGTCCTACGAGCAGTACTTC. Translation: CASSSNRERSYEQYF.

The chain uses TRBV2 and TRBJ2-2; TRBD2 agrees at 8 bases. Germline CDR1 and CDR2: SNHLY and FYNNEI. The CDR3 consists of 17 residues. V gave up 4 bases and J gave up 7 bases; unmatched junction bases: 14. For the CDR3, the DNA is TGTGCCAGCAGTGGCCTGCCCGGGGGGGCCGGTTTCGGGGAGCTGTTTTTT. It codes for CASSGLPGGAGFGELFF. The variable domain in full, with the rest retrieved from reference TRBV2 and TRBJ2-2, is EPEVTQTPSHQVTQMGQEVILRCVPISNHLYFYWYRQILGQKVEFLVSFYNNEISEKSEIFDDQFSVERPDGSNFTLKIRSTKLEDSAMYFCASSGLPGGAGFGELFFGEGSRLTVL.

The genes are TRBV7-9 and TRBJ1-2; 8 bases fit TRBD1. J lost 4 bases, V lost 5 bases, and 3 bases had no gene match. Germline loops: CDR1 SEHNR, CDR2 FQNEAQ (reference sequence). The CDR3 is 13 amino acids. The CDR3 DNA is TGTGCCAGCAGCCCCGGGACAGGCTATGGCTACACCTTC. Amino acid sequence: CASSPGTGYGYTF.

The rearrangement uses TRBV29-1 and TRBJ1-2; D is ambiguous. V was shortened by 3 bases and J by 5 bases, with 7 bases between the two germline ends. CDR1 and CDR2 from the germline V gene are SQVTM and ANQGSEA. CDR3 size: 11 residues. CDR3 in amino acids: CSVELPYGYTF. The CDR3 nucleotides read TGCAGCGTTGAGTTACCTTATGGCTACACCTTC.

V is TRBV7-9 and J is TRBJ2-1; D is possibly TRBD2 (5 bases). Germline V CDR1 and CDR2: SEHNR, FQNEAQ (reference sequence). This CDR3 spans 15 amino acids. Between the trimmed V and J ends, which lost 1 base and 1 base, there was a span of 8 bases. CDR3: CASSLVGSSYNEQFF. CDR3 bases: TGTGCCAGCAGCTTAGTAGGGAGTTCCTACAATGAGCAGTTCTTC. Looking up the rest from reference TRBV7-9 and TRBJ2-1 gives the full variable domain: DTGVSQNPRHKITKRGQNVTFRCDPISEHNRLYWYRQTLGQGPEFLTYFQNEAQLEKSRLLSDRFSAERPKGSFSTLEIQRTEQGDSAMYLCASSLVGSSYNEQFFGPGTRLTVL.